This T cell receptor beta chain emerged from a study of T cells in tuberculosis. Study-level information: IGRA-negative adolescents, IGRA-positive adolescents with latent tuberculosis and adults with active tuberculosis formed this South African cohort.

Findings and limits, study-wide: GMM-specific TCRs were nearer to active tuberculosis alpha repertoires, suggesting expansion. Smaller alpha distances in active tuberculosis partly reflected shorter CDR3-alpha lengths.

Concerning this clone: The target antigen is unknown.

Repertoires were generated with immunoSEQ multiplex PCR, while TCRdb's copy carries only in-frame clones and drops some. The table has tens of thousands of clones, approximately 92% seen once. The sample taken for sequencing was PBMCs. This clonotype was obtained from a donor aged 10 to 29 with latent tuberculosis or without tuberculosis infection.

In DNA form, the CDR3 reads TGTGCCACCAGCAGAGGGGCCCTGCAGACAGGCTCCTACGAGCAGTACTTC. Translation: CATSRGALQTGSYEQYF. The genes are TRBV15 and TRBJ2-7; D possibly corresponds to TRBD1 (6 bases). The germline CDR1 and CDR2 sequences are LNHNV and YYDKDF (reference sequence). Trimming removed 1 base at V and 0 bases at J, with 16 bases between. The length of the CDR3 is 17 residues.